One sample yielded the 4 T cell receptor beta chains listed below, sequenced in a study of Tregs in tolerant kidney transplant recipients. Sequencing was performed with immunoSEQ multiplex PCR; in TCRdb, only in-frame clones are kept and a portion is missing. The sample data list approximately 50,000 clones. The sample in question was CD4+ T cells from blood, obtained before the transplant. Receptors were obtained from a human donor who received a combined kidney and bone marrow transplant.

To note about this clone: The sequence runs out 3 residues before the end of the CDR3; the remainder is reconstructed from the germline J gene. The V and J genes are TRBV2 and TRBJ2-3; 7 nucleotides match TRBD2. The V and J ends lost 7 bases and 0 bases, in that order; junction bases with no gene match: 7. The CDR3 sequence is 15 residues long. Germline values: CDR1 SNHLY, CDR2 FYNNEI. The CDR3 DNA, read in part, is TGTGCCAGCATAAGCGGGGAGACTAGCACAGATACG. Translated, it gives CASISGETSTDT. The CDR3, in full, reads CASISGETSTDTQYF.

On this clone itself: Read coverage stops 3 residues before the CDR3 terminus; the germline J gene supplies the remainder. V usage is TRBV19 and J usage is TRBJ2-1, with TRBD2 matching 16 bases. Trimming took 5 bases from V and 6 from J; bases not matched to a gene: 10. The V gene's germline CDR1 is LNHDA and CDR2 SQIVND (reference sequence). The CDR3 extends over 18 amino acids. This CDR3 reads CASSPPGTSGGAVNEQFF. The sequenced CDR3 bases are TGTGCCAGTAGTCCTCCCGGGACTAGCGGGGGGGCGGTCAATGAG. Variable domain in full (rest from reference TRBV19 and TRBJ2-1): DGGITQSPKYLFRKEGQNVTLSCEQNLNHDAMYWYRQDPGQGLRLIYYSQIVNDFQKGDIAEGYSVSREKKESFPLTVTSAQKNPTAFYLCASSPPGTSGGAVNEQFFGPGTRLTVL.

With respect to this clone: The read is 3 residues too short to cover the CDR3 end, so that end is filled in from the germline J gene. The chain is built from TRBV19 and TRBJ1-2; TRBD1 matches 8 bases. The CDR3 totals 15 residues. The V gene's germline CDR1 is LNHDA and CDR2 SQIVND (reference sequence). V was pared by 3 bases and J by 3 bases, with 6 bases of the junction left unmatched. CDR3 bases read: TGTGCCAGTAGTATTGGGGCAGGGGGCCACTATGGC. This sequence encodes CASSIGAGGHYG. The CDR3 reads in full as CASSIGAGGHYGYTF. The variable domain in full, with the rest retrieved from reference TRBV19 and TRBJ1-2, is DGGITQSPKYLFRKEGQNVTLSCEQNLNHDAMYWYRQDPGQGLRLIYYSQIVNDFQKGDIAEGYSVSREKKESFPLTVTSAQKNPTAFYLCASSIGAGGHYGYTFGSGTRLTVV.

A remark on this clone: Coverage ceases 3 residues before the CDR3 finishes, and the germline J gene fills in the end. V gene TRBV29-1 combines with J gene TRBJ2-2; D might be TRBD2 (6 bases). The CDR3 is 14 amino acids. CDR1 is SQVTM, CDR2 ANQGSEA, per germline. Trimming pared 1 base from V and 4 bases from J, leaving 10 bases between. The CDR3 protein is CSVEAGAGTGELFF. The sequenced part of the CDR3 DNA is TGCAGCGTTGAAGCGGGAGCGGGCACCGGGGAG.